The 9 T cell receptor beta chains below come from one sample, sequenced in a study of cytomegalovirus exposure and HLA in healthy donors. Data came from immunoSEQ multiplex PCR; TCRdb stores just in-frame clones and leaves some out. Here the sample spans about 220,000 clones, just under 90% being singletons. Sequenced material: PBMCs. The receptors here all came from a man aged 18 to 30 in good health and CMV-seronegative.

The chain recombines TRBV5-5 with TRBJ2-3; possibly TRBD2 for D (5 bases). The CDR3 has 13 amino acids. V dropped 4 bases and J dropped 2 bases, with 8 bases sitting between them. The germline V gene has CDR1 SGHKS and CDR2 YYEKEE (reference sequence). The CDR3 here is CASSPGDTDTQYF. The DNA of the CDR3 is TGTGCCAGCAGCCCCGGGGACACAGATACGCAGTATTTT.

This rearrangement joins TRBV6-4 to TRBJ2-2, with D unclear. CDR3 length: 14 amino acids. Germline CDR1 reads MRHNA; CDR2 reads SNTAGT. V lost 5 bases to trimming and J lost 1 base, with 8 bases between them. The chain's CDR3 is CASSFLENTGELFF. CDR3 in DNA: TGTGCCAGCAGTTTCCTAGAGAACACCGGGGAGCTGTTTTTT.

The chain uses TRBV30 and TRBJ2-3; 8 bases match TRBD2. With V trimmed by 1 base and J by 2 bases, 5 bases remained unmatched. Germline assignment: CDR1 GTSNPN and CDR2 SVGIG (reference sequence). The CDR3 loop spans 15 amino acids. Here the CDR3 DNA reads TGTGCCTGGAGTGGGCTAGCGGGCTCCACAGATACGCAGTATTTT. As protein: CAWSGLAGSTDTQYF.

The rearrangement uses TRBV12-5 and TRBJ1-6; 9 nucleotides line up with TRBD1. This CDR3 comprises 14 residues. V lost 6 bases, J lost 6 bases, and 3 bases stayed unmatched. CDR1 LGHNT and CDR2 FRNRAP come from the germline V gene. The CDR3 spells CASGLGQGNSPLHF. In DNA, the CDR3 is TGTGCTAGTGGCCTGGGACAGGGTAATTCACCCCTCCACTTT. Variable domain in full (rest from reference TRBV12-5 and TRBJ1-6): DARVTQTPRHKVTEMGQEVTMRCQPILGHNTVFWYRQTMMQGLELLAYFRNRAPLDDSGMPKDRFSAEMPDATLATLKIQPSEPRDSAVYFCASGLGQGNSPLHFGNGTRLTVT.

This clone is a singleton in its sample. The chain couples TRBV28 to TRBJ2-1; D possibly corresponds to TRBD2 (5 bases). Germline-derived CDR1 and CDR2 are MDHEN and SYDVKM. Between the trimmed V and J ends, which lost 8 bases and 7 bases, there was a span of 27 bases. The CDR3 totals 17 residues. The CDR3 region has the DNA TGTGCCAGCTGGGGAGTAGGTGTGGTAGAAAAAGGGAATGAGCAGTTCTTC. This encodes CASWGVGVVEKGNEQFF.

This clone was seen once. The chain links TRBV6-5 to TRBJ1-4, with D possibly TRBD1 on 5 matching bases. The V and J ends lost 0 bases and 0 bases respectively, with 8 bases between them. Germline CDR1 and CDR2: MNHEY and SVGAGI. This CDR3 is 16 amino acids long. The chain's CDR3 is CASSYSETATNEKLFF. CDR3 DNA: TGTGCCAGCAGTTACTCGGAGACAGCAACTAATGAAAAACTGTTTTTT.

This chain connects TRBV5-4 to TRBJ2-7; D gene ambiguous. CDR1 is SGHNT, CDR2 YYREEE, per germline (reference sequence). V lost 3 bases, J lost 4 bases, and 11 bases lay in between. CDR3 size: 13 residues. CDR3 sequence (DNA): TGTGCCAGCAGCTGGCACCCAAAATACGAGCAGTACTTC. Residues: CASSWHPKYEQYF.

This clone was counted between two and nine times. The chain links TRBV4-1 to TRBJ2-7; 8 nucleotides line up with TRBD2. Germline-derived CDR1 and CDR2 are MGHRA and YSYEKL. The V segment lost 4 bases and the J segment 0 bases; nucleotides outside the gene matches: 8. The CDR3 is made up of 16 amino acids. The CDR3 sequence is CASSLTLAGSSYEQYF. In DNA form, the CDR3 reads TGCGCCAGCAGCCTTACTTTAGCGGGAAGCTCCTACGAGCAGTACTTC.

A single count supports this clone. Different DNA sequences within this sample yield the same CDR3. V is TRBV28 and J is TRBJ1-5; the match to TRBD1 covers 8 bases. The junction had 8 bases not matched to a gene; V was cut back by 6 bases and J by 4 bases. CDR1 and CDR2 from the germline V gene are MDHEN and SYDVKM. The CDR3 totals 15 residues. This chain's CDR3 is CASSLDRVRNQPQHF. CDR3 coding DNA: TGTGCCAGCAGCTTGGACAGGGTAAGGAATCAGCCCCAGCATTTT.